This T cell receptor beta chain was sequenced for a study of blood T cell repertoires in COVID-19. Study information: From T cells, B-cell-depleted T cells, or PBMCs came the material, which was cDNA or gDNA.

The CDR3 runs to 18 residues. Germline trimming cut 5 bases from V and 0 bases from J; bases unmatched to any gene: 10. The germline V gene has CDR1 MDHEN and CDR2 SYDVKM. Ages ranged from about 18 to 89 years, with residence in 24 US areas. Participants' own reports of clinical history determined their cohort assignment. Cohort 3 donors were reported recovered after two negative PCRs, clearance, or symptom resolution. This clone appeared once. Assay: immunoSEQ multiplex PCR; the TCRdb copy retains only in-frame clones and omits some. The repertoire holds over 120,000 clones, 86% seen once, with 4.3% in the top ten.

V is TRBV28 and J is TRBJ1-4, with 9 nucleotides matching TRBD1. The receptor was isolated from a man aged 45-60 years who had recovered from COVID-19. What was sequenced was PBMCs or T cells enriched from blood (not recorded which). The CDR3 DNA sequence: TGTGCCAGCAGTCCGCCGGGACAGGGACTCTCAACTAATGAAAAACTGTTTTTT. Protein sequence: CASSPPGQGLSTNEKLFF.